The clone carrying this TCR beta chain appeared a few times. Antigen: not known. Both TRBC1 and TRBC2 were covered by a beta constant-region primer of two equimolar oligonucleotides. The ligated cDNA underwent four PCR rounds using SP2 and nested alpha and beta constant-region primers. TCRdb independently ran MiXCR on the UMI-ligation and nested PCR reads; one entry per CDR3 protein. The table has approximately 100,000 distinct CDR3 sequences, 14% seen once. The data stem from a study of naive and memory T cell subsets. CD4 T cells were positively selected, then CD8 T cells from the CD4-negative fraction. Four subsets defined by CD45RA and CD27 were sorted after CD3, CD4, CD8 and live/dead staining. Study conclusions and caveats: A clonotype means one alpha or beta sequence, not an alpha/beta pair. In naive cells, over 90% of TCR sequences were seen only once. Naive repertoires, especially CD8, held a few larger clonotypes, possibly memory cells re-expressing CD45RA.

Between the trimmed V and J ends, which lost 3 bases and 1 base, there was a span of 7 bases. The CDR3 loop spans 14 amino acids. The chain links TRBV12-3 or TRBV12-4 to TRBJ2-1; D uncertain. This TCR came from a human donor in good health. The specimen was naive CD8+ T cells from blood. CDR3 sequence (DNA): TGTGCCAGCAGTTTCACGCCGTCCTACAATGAGCAGTTCTTC. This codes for CASSFTPSYNEQFF.